These 20 T cell receptor beta chains were all obtained from the same sample, sequenced in a study of blood T cell repertoires in COVID-19. Only in-frame clones appear in the TCRdb table, and some are missing; sequencing was by immunoSEQ multiplex PCR. Among some 200,000 clones, 86% were seen once, and the ten largest hold roughly 7%. Sequencing used peripheral blood. All receptors come from a woman aged 80 or older in a cohort sampled during active or convalescent COVID-19.

The table lists this clone with a few counts. The chain links TRBV11-3 to TRBJ2-3, with TRBD2 as a possible D gene (6 bases). The CDR3 sequence is 14 residues long. Germline V lookup: CDR1 SGHNT, CDR2 YENEEA. V was pared by 4 bases and J by 1 base, with 9 bases between. CDR3 loop: CASSSQRGTDTQYF. For the CDR3, the DNA is TGTGCCAGCAGCTCCCAGCGGGGCACAGATACGCAGTATTTT.

The chain couples TRBV5-6 to TRBJ1-6, with D uncertain. There are 14 residues in the CDR3. Germline CDR1 SGHDT, CDR2 YYEEEE. V was trimmed by 2 bases and J by 7 bases, leaving 10 bases between them. The CDR3 sequence is CASSFSRYNSPLHF. CDR3 nucleotide sequence: TGTGCCAGCAGCTTCTCGAGGTACAATTCACCCCTCCACTTT.

The V gene is TRBV6-5, the J gene TRBJ2-7; perhaps TRBD1 as D (6 bases). The germline V and J ends were trimmed by 2 bases and 1 base, with 12 bases remaining between them. CDR1 and CDR2 (germline): MNHEY, SVGAGI. This CDR3 contains 15 residues. CDR3 DNA: TGTGCCAGCAGTTACGATGGGGGCCCATCCTACGAGCAGTACTTC. Protein sequence: CASSYDGGPSYEQYF.

The chain employs TRBV3-1 (or the pseudogene TRBV3-2) and TRBJ1-4; possible D gene TRBD1, 6 bases. CDR3 length: 15 amino acids. The V and J ends lost 0 bases and 8 bases respectively, with 13 bases between them. In germline, CDR1 is LGHDT, CDR2 YNNKEL (reference sequence). CDR3 coding DNA: TGTGCCAGCAGCCAAGATTCCGGGACACGCGAAAAACTGTTTTTT. Protein product: CASSQDSGTREKLFF.

The chain carries TRBV7-9 and TRBJ2-2, with D possibly TRBD1 on 6 matching bases. V gave up 10 bases and J gave up 6 bases, with 18 bases separating them. In germline, CDR1 is SEHNR, CDR2 FQNEAQ (reference sequence). The CDR3 is 14 amino acids. The CDR3 region has the DNA TGTGCCAACCCGGACAGAGAGAAGCCCGGGGAGCTGTTTTTT. Encoded protein: CANPDREKPGELFF.

The CDR3 DNA reads TGTGCCAGCAGCTTAGACCCCGGGACAGGGGCCGCCAATAGCAAGTTCTTC. As protein: CASSLDPGTGAANSKFF. This rearrangement joins TRBV7-2 to TRBJ2-1; 10 bases match TRBD1. V was pared by 1 base and J by 14 bases, with 17 bases of the junction left unmatched. This CDR3 spans 17 amino acids. The germline V gene has CDR1 SGHTA and CDR2 FQGNSA.

This chain joins TRBV4-3 and TRBJ1-2, with a tentative D call TRBD1 (5 bases). The germline V and J ends were trimmed by 4 bases and 6 bases, with 18 bases remaining between them. From germline, CDR1 is LGHNA and CDR2 YSLEER. The CDR3 has 15 residues. The CDR3 nucleotides are TGCGCCAGCAGCCTTAAGGGGAGGGAAGGAAATGGCTACACCTTC. As protein: CASSLKGREGNGYTF.

This clone was observed once. V gene TRBV25-1 combines with J gene TRBJ1-1; a possible D gene is TRBD1 (6 bases). Per germline, CDR1 MGHDK and CDR2 SYGVNS. Trimming stripped 7 bases from V and 8 bases from J, with 11 bases between. The CDR3 covers 11 residues. Here the CDR3 reads CASTGQGEAFF. The CDR3 nucleotides are TGTGCCAGCACAGGGCAGGGGGAAGCTTTCTTT. The complete variable domain, with remaining parts taken from reference TRBV25-1 and TRBJ1-1, reads EADIYQTPRYLVIGTGKKITLECSQTMGHDKMYWYQQDPGMELHLIHYSYGVNSTEKGDLSSESTVSRIRTEHFPLTLESARPSHTSQYLCASTGQGEAFFGQGTRLTVV.

CDR3 in DNA: TGTGCCAGCAGCTTGCTGGGAGCTAACTATGGCTACACCTTC. Amino acid sequence: CASSLLGANYGYTF. This chain uses TRBV5-6 with TRBJ1-2; D is unclear. Germline V gene sequence: CDR1 SGHDT, CDR2 YYEEEE. The CDR3 loop spans 14 amino acids. Trimming removed 1 base from V and 0 bases from J, with 7 bases in between.

The chain recombines TRBV11-3 with TRBJ2-3, with 8 bases identical to TRBD2. The CDR3 runs 16 residues. CDR1 and CDR2 from the germline V gene are SGHNT and YENEEA. V shed 7 bases and J 0 bases; nucleotides not matched to a gene: 9. CDR3 residues: CASTPGGTASTDTQYF. The CDR3, as DNA: TGTGCCAGCACCCCGGGGGGGACCGCAAGCACAGATACGCAGTATTTT.

The chain joins TRBV5-1 to TRBJ1-2; D gene unclear. There are 13 residues in the CDR3. Between the trimmed V and J ends, which lost 5 bases and 3 bases, there was a span of 11 bases. CDR1 SGHRS and CDR2 YFSETQ come from the germline V gene. The CDR3, as DNA: TGCGCCAGCAGTCAGGCCGGGGACTATGGCTACACCTTC. It codes for CASSQAGDYGYTF. Drawing the rest from reference TRBV5-1 and TRBJ1-2, the complete variable domain is KAGVTQTPRYLIKTRGQQVTLSCSPISGHRSVSWYQQTPGQGLQFLFEYFSETQRNKGNFPGRFSGRQFSNSRSEMNVSTLELGDSALYLCASSQAGDYGYTFGSGTRLTVV.

This clone has a handful of counts. The chain joins TRBV7-2 to TRBJ1-1; D is unclear. Germline V gives CDR1 SGHTA, CDR2 FQGNSA. V was shortened by 4 bases and J by 1 base, with 7 bases between the two germline ends. This CDR3 has 13 amino acids. The CDR3 is CASSSQANTEAFF. In DNA form, the CDR3 reads TGTGCCAGCAGCTCTCAGGCGAACACTGAAGCTTTCTTT.

Written as DNA, the CDR3 is TGTGCCAGCAGCCAAGTTGCTAGCGGGAGGGATGAGCAGTTCTTC. This codes for CASSQVASGRDEQFF. V gene TRBV3-1 (or the pseudogene TRBV3-2) combines with J gene TRBJ2-1, with TRBD2 matching over 12 bases. In germline, CDR1 is LGHDT, CDR2 YNNKEL (reference sequence). The V segment lost 1 base and the J segment 8 bases; nucleotides outside the gene matches: 3. The CDR3 consists of 15 residues.

The chain recombines TRBV27 with TRBJ1-2; the match to TRBD1 covers 11 bases. The V gene end was trimmed by 6 bases and the J gene end by 5 bases; junction bases not matched to a gene: 8. CDR3 size: 15 residues. Germline-derived CDR1 and CDR2 are MNHEY and SMNVEV (reference sequence). The CDR3 loop is CASSPWDRGSYGYTF. CDR3 in DNA: TGTGCCAGCAGCCCGTGGGACAGGGGGTCTTATGGCTACACCTTC.

The genes are TRBV4-2 and TRBJ2-5, with TRBD2 as a possible D gene (5 bases). The CDR3 has 16 amino acids. CDR1 is LGHNA and CDR2 is YNFKEQ in the germline V gene. V lost 0 bases to trimming and J lost 5 bases, with 16 bases between them. CDR3 loop: CASSQEISGLLETQYF. Here the CDR3 DNA reads TGTGCCAGCAGCCAAGAAATATCGGGGTTACTGGAGACCCAGTACTTC.

CDR3 coding DNA: TGTGCCAGCAGTTTAATCGATACAGTGAACACTGAAGCTTTCTTT. This sequence encodes CASSLIDTVNTEAFF. The J gene is TRBJ1-1, the V gene TRBV27; unclear D gene. V lost 2 bases and J 0 bases, leaving 10 bases between the germline ends. CDR3 length equals 15 residues. Germline values: CDR1 MNHEY, CDR2 SMNVEV (reference sequence).

This chain connects TRBV7-2 to TRBJ1-3, with TRBD1 matching 8 bases. The CDR3 has 18 residues. V shed 5 bases, J shed 2 bases, and the junction held 14 bases outside the gene matches. Germline CDR1 SGHTA, CDR2 FQGNSA. This CDR3 reads CASSPQALAGGPGNTIYF. The CDR3 DNA reads as TGTGCCAGCAGCCCCCAAGCCCTGGCAGGGGGCCCTGGAAACACCATATATTTT. The complete variable domain, with remaining parts taken from reference TRBV7-2 and TRBJ1-3, reads GAGVSQSPSNKVTEKGKDVELRCDPISGHTALYWYRQSLGQGLEFLIYFQGNSAPDKSGLPSDRFSAERTGGSVSTLTIQRTQQEDSAVYLCASSPQALAGGPGNTIYFGEGSWLTVV.

The CDR3 nucleotides are TGCGCCAGCAGCTTGAGTACGGGTCTTGGTCACAATGAGCAGTTCTTC. Protein sequence: CASSLSTGLGHNEQFF. The rearrangement uses TRBV5-1 and TRBJ2-1; D unclear. Deletions cut 1 base from V and 5 bases from J, with 16 bases between. Germline CDR1 is SGHRS and CDR2 is YFSETQ. The CDR3 has 16 residues.

The CDR3 nucleotides are TGCGCCAGCAGCTTATCGCCTAGCGGGAGTCCGCAAGAGACCCAGTACTTC. Translating it yields CASSLSPSGSPQETQYF. The rearrangement links TRBV5-1 to TRBJ2-5; 10 bases are shared with TRBD2. This CDR3 contains 17 residues. Germline-derived CDR1 and CDR2 are SGHRS and YFSETQ. The junction had 9 bases not matched to a gene; V was cut back by 2 bases and J by 2 bases.

V is TRBV5-8 and J is TRBJ2-1, with TRBD2 as a possible D gene (5 bases). Germline V gene sequence: CDR1 SGHTS, CDR2 YDEGEE. V was trimmed by 1 base and J by 5 bases, leaving 19 bases between them. The CDR3 length is 17 residues. The CDR3 spells CASSLRVGRRRNNEQFF. The CDR3, as DNA: TGTGCCAGCAGCTTGCGGGTAGGCAGGAGGAGGAACAATGAGCAGTTCTTC.